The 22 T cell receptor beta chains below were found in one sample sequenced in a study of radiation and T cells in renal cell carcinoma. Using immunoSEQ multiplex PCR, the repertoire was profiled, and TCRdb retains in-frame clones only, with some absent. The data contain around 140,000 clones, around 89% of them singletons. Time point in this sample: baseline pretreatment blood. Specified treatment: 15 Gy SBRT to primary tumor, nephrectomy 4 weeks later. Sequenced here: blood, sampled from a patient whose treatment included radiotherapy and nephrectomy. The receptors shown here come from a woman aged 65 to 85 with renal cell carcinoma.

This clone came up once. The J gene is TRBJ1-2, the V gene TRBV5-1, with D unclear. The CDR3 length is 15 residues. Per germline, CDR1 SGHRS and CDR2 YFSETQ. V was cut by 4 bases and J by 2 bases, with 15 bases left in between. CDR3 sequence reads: CASSPYTLENYGYTF. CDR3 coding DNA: TGCGCCAGCAGCCCCTACACCCTGGAGAACTATGGCTACACCTTC.

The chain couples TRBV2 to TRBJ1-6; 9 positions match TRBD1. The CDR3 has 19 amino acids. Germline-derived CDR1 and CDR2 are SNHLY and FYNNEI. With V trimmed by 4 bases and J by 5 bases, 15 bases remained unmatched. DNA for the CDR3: TGTGCCAGCAGTGGCATCCCGGGACAGGGAAGGGTGGATAATTCACCCCTCCACTTT. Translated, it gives CASSGIPGQGRVDNSPLHF.

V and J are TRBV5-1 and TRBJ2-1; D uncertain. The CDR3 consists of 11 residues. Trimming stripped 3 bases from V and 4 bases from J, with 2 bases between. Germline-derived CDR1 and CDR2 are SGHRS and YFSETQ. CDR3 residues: CASSWYNEQFF. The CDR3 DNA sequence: TGCGCCAGCAGCTGGTACAATGAGCAGTTCTTC.

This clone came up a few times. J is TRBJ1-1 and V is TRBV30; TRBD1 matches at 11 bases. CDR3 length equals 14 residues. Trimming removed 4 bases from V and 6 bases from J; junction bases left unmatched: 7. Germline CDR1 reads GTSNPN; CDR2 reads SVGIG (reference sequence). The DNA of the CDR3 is TGTGCCTGGAATCTCGGACAGGGGGCCGCTGAAGCTTTCTTT. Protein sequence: CAWNLGQGAAEAFF.

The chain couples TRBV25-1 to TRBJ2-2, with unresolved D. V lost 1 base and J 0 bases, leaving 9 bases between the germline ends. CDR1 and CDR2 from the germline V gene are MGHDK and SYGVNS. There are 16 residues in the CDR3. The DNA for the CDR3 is TGTGCCAGCAGTGAATCATCAGGCACGAACACCGGGGAGCTGTTTTTT. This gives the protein CASSESSGTNTGELFF.

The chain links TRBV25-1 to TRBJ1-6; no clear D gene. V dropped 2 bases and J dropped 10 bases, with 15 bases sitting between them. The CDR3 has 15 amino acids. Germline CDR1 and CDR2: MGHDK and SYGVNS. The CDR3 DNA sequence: TGTGCCAGCAGTGAACGTAAGGGTTTAGGGTCACCCCTCCACTTT. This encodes CASSERKGLGSPLHF.

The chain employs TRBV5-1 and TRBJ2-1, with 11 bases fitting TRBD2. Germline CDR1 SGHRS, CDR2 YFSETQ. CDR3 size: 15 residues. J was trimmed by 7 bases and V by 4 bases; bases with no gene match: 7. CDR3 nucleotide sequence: TGCGCCAGCAGCCATAGCGGGGGGGCACAAAATGAGCAGTTCTTC. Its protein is CASSHSGGAQNEQFF.

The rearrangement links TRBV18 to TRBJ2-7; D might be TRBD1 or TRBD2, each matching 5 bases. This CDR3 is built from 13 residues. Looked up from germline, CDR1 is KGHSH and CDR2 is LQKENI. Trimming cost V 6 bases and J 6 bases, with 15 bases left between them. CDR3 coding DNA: TGTGCCAGCTCCGGGACCGATCCACGCGAGCAGTACTTC. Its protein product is CASSGTDPREQYF.

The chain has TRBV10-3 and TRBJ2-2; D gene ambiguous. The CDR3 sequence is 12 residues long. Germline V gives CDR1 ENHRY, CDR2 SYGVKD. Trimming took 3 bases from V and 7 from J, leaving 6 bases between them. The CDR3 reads CAISDGVGELFF. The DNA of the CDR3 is TGTGCCATCAGTGATGGGGTCGGGGAGCTGTTTTTT.

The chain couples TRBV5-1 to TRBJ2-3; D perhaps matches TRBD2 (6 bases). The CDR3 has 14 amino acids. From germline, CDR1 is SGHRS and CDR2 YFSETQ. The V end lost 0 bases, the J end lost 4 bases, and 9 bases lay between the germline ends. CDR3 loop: CASSLEGGSDTQYF. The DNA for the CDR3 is TGCGCCAGCAGCTTGGAGGGAGGCTCAGATACGCAGTATTTT.

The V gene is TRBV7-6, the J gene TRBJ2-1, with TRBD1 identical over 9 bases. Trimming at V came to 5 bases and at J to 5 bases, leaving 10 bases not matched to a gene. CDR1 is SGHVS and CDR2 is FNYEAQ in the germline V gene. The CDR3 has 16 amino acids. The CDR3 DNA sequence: TGTGCCAGCAGCCCCCCCCCGGGACAGGGTAACAATGAGCAGTTCTTC. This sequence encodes CASSPPPGQGNNEQFF.

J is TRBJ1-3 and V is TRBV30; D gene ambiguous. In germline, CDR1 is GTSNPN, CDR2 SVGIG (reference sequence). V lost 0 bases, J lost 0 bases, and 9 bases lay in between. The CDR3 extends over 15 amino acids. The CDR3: CAWSVTWSSGNTIYF. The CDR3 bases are TGTGCCTGGAGTGTAACGTGGAGCTCTGGAAACACCATATATTTT.

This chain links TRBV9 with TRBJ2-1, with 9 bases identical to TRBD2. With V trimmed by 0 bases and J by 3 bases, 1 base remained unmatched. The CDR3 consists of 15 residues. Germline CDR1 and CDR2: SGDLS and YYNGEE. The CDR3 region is CASSVGGGDYNEQFF. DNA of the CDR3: TGTGCCAGCAGCGTAGGCGGGGGGGACTACAATGAGCAGTTCTTC. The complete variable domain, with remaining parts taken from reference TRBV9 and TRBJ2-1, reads DSGVTQTPKHLITATGQRVTLRCSPRSGDLSVYWYQQSLDQGLQFLIQYYNGEERAKGNILERFSAQQFPDLHSELNLSSLELGDSALYFCASSVGGGDYNEQFFGPGTRLTVL.

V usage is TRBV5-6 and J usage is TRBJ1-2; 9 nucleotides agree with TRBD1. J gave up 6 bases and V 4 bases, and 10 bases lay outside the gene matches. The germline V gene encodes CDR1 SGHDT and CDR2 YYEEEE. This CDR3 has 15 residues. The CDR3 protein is CASSLRTGALDGYTF. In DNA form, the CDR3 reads TGTGCCAGCAGCCTCCGGACAGGGGCCTTGGATGGCTACACCTTC. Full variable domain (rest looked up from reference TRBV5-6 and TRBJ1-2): DAGVTQSPTHLIKTRGQQVTLRCSPKSGHDTVSWYQQALGQGPQFIFQYYEEEERQRGNFPDRFSGHQFPNYSSELNVNALLLGDSALYLCASSLRTGALDGYTFGSGTRLTVV.

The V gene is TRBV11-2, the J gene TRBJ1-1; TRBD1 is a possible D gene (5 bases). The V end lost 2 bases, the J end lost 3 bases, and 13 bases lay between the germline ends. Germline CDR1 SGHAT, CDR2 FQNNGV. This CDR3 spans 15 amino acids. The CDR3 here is CASSLRGLGYTEAFF. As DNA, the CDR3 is TGTGCCAGCAGCTTACGGGGGTTGGGCTACACTGAAGCTTTCTTT.

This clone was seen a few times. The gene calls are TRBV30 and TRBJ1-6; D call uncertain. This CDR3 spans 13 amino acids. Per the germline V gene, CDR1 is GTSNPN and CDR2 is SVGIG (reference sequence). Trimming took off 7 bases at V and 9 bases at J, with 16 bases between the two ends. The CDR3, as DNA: TGTGCCTCCCTAGGGCGTGATGGTTCACCCCTCCACTTT. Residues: CASLGRDGSPLHF.

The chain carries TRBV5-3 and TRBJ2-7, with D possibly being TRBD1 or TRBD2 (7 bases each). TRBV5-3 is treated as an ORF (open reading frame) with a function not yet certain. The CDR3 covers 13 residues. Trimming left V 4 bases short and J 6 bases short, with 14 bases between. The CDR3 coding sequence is TGTGCCAGAAGCAGCGACAGGGAGGGCGAGCAGTACTTC. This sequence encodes CARSSDREGEQYF.

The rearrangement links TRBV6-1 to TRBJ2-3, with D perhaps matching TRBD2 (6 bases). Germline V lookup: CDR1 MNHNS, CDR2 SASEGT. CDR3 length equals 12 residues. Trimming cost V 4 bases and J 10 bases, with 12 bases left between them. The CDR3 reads CASSVGGSSQYF. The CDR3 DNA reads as TGTGCCAGCAGTGTTGGGGGGTCGTCGCAGTATTTT.

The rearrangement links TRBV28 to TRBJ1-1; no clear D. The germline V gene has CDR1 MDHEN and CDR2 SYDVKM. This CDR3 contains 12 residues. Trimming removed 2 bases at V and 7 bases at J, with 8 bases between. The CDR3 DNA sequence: TGTGCCAGCAGTTTAGGTCGCGGTGAAGCTTTCTTT. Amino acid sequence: CASSLGRGEAFF.

The CDR3 spells CAWSGTSRSEQYF. CDR3 sequence (DNA): TGTGCCTGGAGTGGGACTAGCCGCTCCGAGCAGTACTTC. The genes are TRBV30 and TRBJ2-5; 8 bases match TRBD2. With the DNA end fitting TRBJ2-7 better, the J assignment may be wrong. Per germline, CDR1 GTSNPN and CDR2 SVGIG (reference sequence). The CDR3 length is 13 residues.

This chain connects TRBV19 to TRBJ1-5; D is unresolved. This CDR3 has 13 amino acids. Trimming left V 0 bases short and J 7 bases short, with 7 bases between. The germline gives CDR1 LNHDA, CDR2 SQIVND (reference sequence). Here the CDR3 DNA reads TGTGCCAGTAGTATAGATTCGGAGCAGCCCCAGCATTTT. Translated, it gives CASSIDSEQPQHF. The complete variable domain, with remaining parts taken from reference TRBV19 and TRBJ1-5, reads DGGITQSPKYLFRKEGQNVTLSCEQNLNHDAMYWYRQDPGQGLRLIYYSQIVNDFQKGDIAEGYSVSREKKESFPLTVTSAQKNPTAFYLCASSIDSEQPQHFGDGTRLSIL.

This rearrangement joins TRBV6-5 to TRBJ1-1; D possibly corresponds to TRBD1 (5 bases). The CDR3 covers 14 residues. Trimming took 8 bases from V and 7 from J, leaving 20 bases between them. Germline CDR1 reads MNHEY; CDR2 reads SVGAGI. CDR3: CASRSGTASSEAFF. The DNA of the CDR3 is TGTGCCAGCCGCTCCGGGACCGCCAGTAGTGAAGCTTTCTTT.